This TCR beta chain was found in a study of early T cells in non-severe SARS-CoV-2 infection (dated by TCRdb to the early 2020s). Some background on the complete study: TCR sequencing used bulk RNA from unsorted whole blood, so alpha and beta chains could not be paired.

The protocol used for the library was 5' RACE. Sequencing was carried out with a NextSeq 500. Unique molecular identifiers were attached to individual cDNA molecules in the TCR library protocol so that sequencing error and PCR bias could be corrected. Both TCR alpha and beta chains were sequenced, and tight co-correlation was observed between alpha and beta sequence abundances in each sample. The published analysis was carried out like this. Decombinator V4 was used to perform V gene, J gene and CDR3 annotation of TCR sequences. TCRs were defined as expanded if a significant change between any two time points was detected under a Poisson model with p below 0.0001. TCR abundances were normalised to the total number of TCRs sequenced per sample and were expressed as counts per million. MAIT TCRs were defined by TRAV1-2 paired with TRAJ12, TRAJ20 or TRAJ33, and iNKT TCRs by TRAV10 paired with TRAJ18. A search of VDJdb, accessed on 1 November 2021, was run for TCRs annotated to CMV, EBV and SARS-CoV-2, with TCRs annotated for multiple antigens excluded. The public reads were reprocessed in TCRdb via fastp at Q25 and MiXCR, keeping in-frame beta chains. A single entry per CDR3 protein holds the most common genes and DNA from its merged rows. TCRdb, not the authors, supplied the V and J calls. For this sample the table gives about 27,000 distinct CDR3 sequences, of which approximately 4.1% were detected only once. The ten largest clones add up to 5% to 7.5% of the sample.

The germline V gene (reference sequence) gives CDR1 as SEHNR and CDR2 as FQNEAQ. Including the terminal cysteine and phenylalanine, the CDR3 comprises 14 residues. Only the CDR3 part of the read is kept: 42 bases, read in frame from the first base. V has 0 bases trimmed and J has 6 bases trimmed; junction bases matching no gene number 2. Study-level results and caveats: Matching against VDJdb was skewed toward anti-spike CD8 responses, likely underestimated virus-specific expansions, and missed private and CD4 specificities.

Set within a cohort of healthcare workers in London, UK, this nested case-control study involved weekly PCR testing of nasopharyngeal swabs along with blood sampling. Healthcare workers were recruited between 23 and 31 March 2020, during the week of the UK lockdown, and were followed weekly for up to roughly 16 weeks. This clonotype was picked up many times. The specificity of this receptor is unknown. No qualities accompany the bases; no much larger clone lies one base away. The sequence was obtained from an adult who was a healthcare worker with PCR-confirmed SARS-CoV-2 infection or an uninfected control (not recorded which). The sequence joins TRBV7-9 to TRBJ2-1, with 7 bases aligning to TRBD1. The sequenced material came from whole blood. The DNA is as follows: TGTGCCAGCAGCTTAGCGACAGGGAGCAATGAGCAGTTCTTC. It translates to CASSLATGSNEQFF.